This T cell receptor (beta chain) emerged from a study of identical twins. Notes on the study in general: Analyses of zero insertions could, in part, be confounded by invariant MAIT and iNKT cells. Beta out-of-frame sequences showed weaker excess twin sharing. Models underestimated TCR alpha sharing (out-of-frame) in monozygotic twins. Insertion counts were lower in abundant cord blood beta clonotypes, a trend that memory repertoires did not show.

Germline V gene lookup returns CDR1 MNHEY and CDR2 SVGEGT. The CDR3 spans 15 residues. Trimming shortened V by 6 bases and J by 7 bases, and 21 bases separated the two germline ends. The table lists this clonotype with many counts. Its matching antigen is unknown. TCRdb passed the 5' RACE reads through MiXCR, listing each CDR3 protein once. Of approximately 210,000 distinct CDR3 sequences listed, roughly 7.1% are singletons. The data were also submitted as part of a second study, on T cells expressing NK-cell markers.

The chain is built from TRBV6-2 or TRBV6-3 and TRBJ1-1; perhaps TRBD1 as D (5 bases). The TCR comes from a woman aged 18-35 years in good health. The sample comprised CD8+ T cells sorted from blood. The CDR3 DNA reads TGTGCCAGCAGGTTGACAGAGGATCGCTTCGGTGAAGCTTTCTTT. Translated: CASRLTEDRFGEAFF.